The rows below give T cell receptor beta chains drawn from one sample of a study of shared clonotypes between healthy human individuals. TCRdb's table, derived via immunoSEQ multiplex PCR, lists solely in-frame clones and lacks some. The table includes some 500,000 clones, 77% detected once. The sample taken for sequencing was PBMCs. Every receptor here comes from a woman in her thirties or forties in good health. Some clones in this sample may be carry-over from other donors' samples. The CDR3 runs from the conserved cysteine through the conserved F or W. Each record gives: CDR3 DNA, CDR3 protein, clone size, V gene, J gene, D gene. A D gene is named only where the DNA matches it firmly. Clone size is not always given. Where it is, it says once, few, many or a class for expanded clones.

CDR3nt: TGTGCCTGGAGTGGGACAGGGAACACTGAAGCTTTCTTT
CDR3aa: CAWSGTGNTEAFF
abundance: -
v_gene: TRBV30
j_gene: TRBJ1-1
d_gene: TRBD1

CDR3nt: TGTGCCAGTAGTAGCATAATAGGGAGGGGCCGGAACACCGGGGAGCTGTTTTTT
CDR3aa: CASSSIIGRGRNTGELFF
abundance: -
v_gene: TRBV19
j_gene: TRBJ2-2
d_gene: TRBD2

CDR3nt: TGTGCCAGCAGCTTAGAAGCGGCCCCGCAGTTCTTC
CDR3aa: CASSLEAAPQFF
abundance: -
v_gene: TRBV11-2
j_gene: TRBJ2-1
d_gene: -

CDR3nt: TGTGCCACCAGACGGGACTACGCGAGTCCTGTGAAGACCCAGTACTTC
CDR3aa: CATRRDYASPVKTQYF
abundance: once
v_gene: TRBV28
j_gene: TRBJ2-5
d_gene: TRBD2

CDR3nt: TGTGCCAGCAGTTACGGCGCGGGGGGTTCGTACGAGCAGTACTTC
CDR3aa: CASSYGAGGSYEQYF
abundance: -
v_gene: TRBV6-6
j_gene: TRBJ2-7
d_gene: TRBD2

CDR3nt: TGTGCCAGCTCACCACCGCTGGGAGGAGATACGCAGTATTTT
CDR3aa: CASSPPLGGDTQYF
abundance: many
v_gene: TRBV18
j_gene: TRBJ2-3
d_gene: -

CDR3nt: TGTGCCAGCAGCAAGGGACTAGCGGGAGGGTCTGCTTACGAGCAGTACTTC
CDR3aa: CASSKGLAGGSAYEQYF
abundance: -
v_gene: TRBV11-2
j_gene: TRBJ2-7
d_gene: TRBD2

CDR3nt: TGTGCCAGCGGAACGGGACTAGCGGGAGCTGAGCAGTTCTTC
CDR3aa: CASGTGLAGAEQFF
abundance: -
v_gene: TRBV5-6
j_gene: TRBJ2-1
d_gene: TRBD2

CDR3nt: TGTGCCAGCAGTAACAGCGGGATAGCGAACACCGGGGAGCTGTTTTTT
CDR3aa: CASSNSGIANTGELFF
abundance: -
v_gene: TRBV2
j_gene: TRBJ2-2
d_gene: TRBD2

CDR3nt: TGTGCCAGCAGCTCCCTATTTGGTAGGCGGAACACTGAAGCTTTCTTT
CDR3aa: CASSSLFGRRNTEAFF
abundance: few
v_gene: TRBV11-2
j_gene: TRBJ1-1
d_gene: -

CDR3nt: TGCGCCAGCAGCTTGACAGGGGATAACTATGGCTACACCTTC
CDR3aa: CASSLTGDNYGYTF
abundance: -
v_gene: TRBV5-1
j_gene: TRBJ1-2
d_gene: TRBD1

CDR3nt: TGTGCCAGCAGTCCGACAGGGGCTTACACCGGGGAGCTGTTTTTT
CDR3aa: CASSPTGAYTGELFF
abundance: -
v_gene: TRBV6-6
j_gene: TRBJ2-2
d_gene: TRBD1